The subject of this entry is one TCR beta chain. The data derive from a study of beta chain features in type 1 diabetes. Since all of the isolated RNA was reverse transcribed, expressed TCRB transcripts were what got sequenced. Sequenced by immunoSEQ multiplex PCR; TCRdb stores in-frame clones only, minus some. Of around 58,000 clones detected, about 55% appear once; the ten largest clones hold roughly 2%. V was clipped by 0 bases and J by 1 base, with 7 bases between them. Per the germline V gene, CDR1 is SGHRS and CDR2 is YFSETQ. The CDR3 has 14 amino acids. The chain combines TRBV5-1 with TRBJ1-2, with TRBD1 as a possible D gene (5 bases). This clonotype was sampled from a woman aged 18-30 years in good health. Sequencing input: Tregs from blood. This chain's CDR3 is CASSLAQVNYGYTF. The CDR3 DNA sequence: TGCGCCAGCAGCTTGGCACAGGTTAACTATGGCTACACCTTC.